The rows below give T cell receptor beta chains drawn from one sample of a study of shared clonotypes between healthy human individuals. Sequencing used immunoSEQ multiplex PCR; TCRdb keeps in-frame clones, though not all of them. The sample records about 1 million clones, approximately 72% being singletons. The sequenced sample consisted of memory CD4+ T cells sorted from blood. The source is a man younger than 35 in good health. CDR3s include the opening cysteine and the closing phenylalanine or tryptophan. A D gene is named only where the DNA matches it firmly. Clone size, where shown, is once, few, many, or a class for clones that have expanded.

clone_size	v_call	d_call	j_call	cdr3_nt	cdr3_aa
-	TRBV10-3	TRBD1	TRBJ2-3	TGTGCCTCCCGGGACAGGGACACAGATACGCAGTATTTT	CASRDRDTDTQYF
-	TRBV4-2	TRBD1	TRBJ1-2	TGTGCCAGCAGCCAAGACCTATATACAGGGGGCAGCTCTAACTATGGCTACACCTTC	CASSQDLYTGGSSNYGYTF
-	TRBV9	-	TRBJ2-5	TGTGCCAGCAGCGTAGCTACTGGGGGTCCAGAGACCCAGTACTTC	CASSVATGGPETQYF
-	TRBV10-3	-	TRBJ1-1	TGTGCCATCAGTAGGGACACTTCTGAAGCTTTCTTT	CAISRDTSEAFF
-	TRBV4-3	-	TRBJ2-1	TGCGCCAGCAGCTCCCGGGGCGGGACCGTGGATGAGCAGTTCTTC	CASSSRGGTVDEQFF
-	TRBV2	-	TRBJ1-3	TGTGCCAGCAGTGAAGCGGGCAGGGGCGGAAACACCATATATTTT	CASSEAGRGGNTIYF
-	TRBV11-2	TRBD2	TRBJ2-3	TGTGCCAGCAGCCCGAGCTTTAGCGGGAGGTGGGGAGATACGCAGTATTTT	CASSPSFSGRWGDTQYF
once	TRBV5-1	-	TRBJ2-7	TGCGCCAGCCAAGTTTGGACAGCTTCCTACGAGCAGTACTTC	CASQVWTASYEQYF
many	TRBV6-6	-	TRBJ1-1	TGTGCCAGCAGGGGGGCCCAAAACATGAACACTGAAGCTTTCTTT	CASRGAQNMNTEAFF
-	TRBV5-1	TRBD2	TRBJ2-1	TGCGCCAGCAGCCGCCCAACTGCGGGAGACTCCTACAATGAGCAGTTCTTC	CASSRPTAGDSYNEQFF
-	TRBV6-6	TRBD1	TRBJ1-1	TGTGCCAGCAGTTACACAGGGGGGACTGAAGCTTTCTTT	CASSYTGGTEAFF
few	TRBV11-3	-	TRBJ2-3	TGTGCCAGCAGCTCACCAGGCGACACAGATACGCAGTATTTT	CASSSPGDTDTQYF
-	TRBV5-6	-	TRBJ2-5	TGTGCCAGCAGCTTACCACCCCAAGAGACCCAGTACTTC	CASSLPPQETQYF
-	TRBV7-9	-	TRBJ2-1	TGTGCCAGCAGGCGTCTGGGCTCCTACAATGAGCAGTTCTTC	CASRRLGSYNEQFF
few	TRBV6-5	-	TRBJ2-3	TGTGCCAGCAGTGCTAGGACCTACAATTCAGATACGCAGTATTTT	CASSARTYNSDTQYF
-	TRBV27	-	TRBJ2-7	TGTGCCAGCAGTTCTGCCGACGTGTACGAGCAGTACTTC	CASSSADVYEQYF
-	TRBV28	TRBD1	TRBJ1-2	TGTGCCAGTTCAAATCAGGGGGCCGGATGGGGCTACACCTTC	CASSNQGAGWGYTF
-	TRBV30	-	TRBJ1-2	TGTGCCTGGAGTGTACAAGACGGAAATGGCTACACCTTC	CAWSVQDGNGYTF
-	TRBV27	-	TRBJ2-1	TGTGCCAGCAGGCGGGCAAACTACAATGAGCAGTTCTTC	CASRRANYNEQFF
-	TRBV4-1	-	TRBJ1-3	TGCGCCAGCAGCCAAGGGCAGGGAGGGGACTCTGGAAACACCATATATTTT	CASSQGQGGDSGNTIYF
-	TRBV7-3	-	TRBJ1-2	TGTGCCAGCAGCTTAACAGGGGCGGGAGGCTACACCTTC	CASSLTGAGGYTF
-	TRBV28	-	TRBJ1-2	TGTGCCAGCAGAGCCATAGGGGAGAAACATGGCTACACCTTC	CASRAIGEKHGYTF
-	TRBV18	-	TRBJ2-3	TGTGCCAGCTCGAAGGACCGTTCCACAGATACGCAGTATTTT	CASSKDRSTDTQYF
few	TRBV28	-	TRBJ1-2	TGTGCCAGCATTTCCTCGGACGGGAACTATGGCTACACCTTC	CASISSDGNYGYTF
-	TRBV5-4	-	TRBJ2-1	TGTGCCAGCAGCCAATTACAGGGGGGGAATGAGCAGTTCTTC	CASSQLQGGNEQFF
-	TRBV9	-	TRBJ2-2	TGTGCCAGCAGCTTAAGCTCTAGCATCGGGGAGCTGTTTTTT	CASSLSSSIGELFF
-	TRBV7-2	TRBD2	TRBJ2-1	TGTGCCAGCAGCAAAGGGTCGAAGCGGGAGGGTGAGCAGTTCTTC	CASSKGSKREGEQFF
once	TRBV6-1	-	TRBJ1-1	TGTGCCAGCAGTAAAGGGACCTTGGGGAGGGAAGGCACTGAAGCTTTCTTT	CASSKGTLGREGTEAFF
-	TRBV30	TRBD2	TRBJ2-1	TGTGCCTGGAGTGTACTAGCGGGGGCCTACAATGAGCAGTTCTTC	CAWSVLAGAYNEQFF
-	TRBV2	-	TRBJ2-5	TGTGCCAGCAGTGAAAAGTGGGGAAACCAAGAGACCCAGTACTTC	CASSEKWGNQETQYF
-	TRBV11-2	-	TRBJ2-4	TGTGCCAGCAGCTCTTCGGACTTAGCCAAAAACATTCAGTACTTC	CASSSSDLAKNIQYF
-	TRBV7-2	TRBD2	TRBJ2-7	TGTGCCAGCAGCCCCGGCGGTAGCGGGAAACGGGGGCAGTACTTC	CASSPGGSGKRGQYF
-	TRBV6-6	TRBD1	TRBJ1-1	TGTGCCAGCAGCCCTGGACAGGGGCAAAACTCTGAAGCTTTCTTT	CASSPGQGQNSEAFF
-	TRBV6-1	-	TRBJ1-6	TGTGCCAGCAGCTACCCGGTGGGACTAGGACCCCTCCACTTT	CASSYPVGLGPLHF
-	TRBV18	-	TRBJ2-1	TGTGCCAGCTCACATGGGACATCAAAAAACAATGAGCAGTTCTTC	CASSHGTSKNNEQFF
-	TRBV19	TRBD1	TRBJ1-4	TGTGCCAGTAGTATGACAGGGGGTAATGAAAAACTGTTTTTT	CASSMTGGNEKLFF
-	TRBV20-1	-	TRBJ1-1	TGCAGTGCTAGAGGAGGGGGATCAGCTTTCTTT	CSARGGGSAFF
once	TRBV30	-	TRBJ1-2	TGTGCCTGGGCAGGGTACTCCTTC	CAWAGYSF
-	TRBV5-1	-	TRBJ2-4	TGCGCCAGCAGCTTATTTGTAACAGGGTCCAAAAACATTCAGTACTTC	CASSLFVTGSKNIQYF
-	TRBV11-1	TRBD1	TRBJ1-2	TGTGCCAGCAGCTTACAGTCGGGGACAGGTTATGGCTACACCTTC	CASSLQSGTGYGYTF